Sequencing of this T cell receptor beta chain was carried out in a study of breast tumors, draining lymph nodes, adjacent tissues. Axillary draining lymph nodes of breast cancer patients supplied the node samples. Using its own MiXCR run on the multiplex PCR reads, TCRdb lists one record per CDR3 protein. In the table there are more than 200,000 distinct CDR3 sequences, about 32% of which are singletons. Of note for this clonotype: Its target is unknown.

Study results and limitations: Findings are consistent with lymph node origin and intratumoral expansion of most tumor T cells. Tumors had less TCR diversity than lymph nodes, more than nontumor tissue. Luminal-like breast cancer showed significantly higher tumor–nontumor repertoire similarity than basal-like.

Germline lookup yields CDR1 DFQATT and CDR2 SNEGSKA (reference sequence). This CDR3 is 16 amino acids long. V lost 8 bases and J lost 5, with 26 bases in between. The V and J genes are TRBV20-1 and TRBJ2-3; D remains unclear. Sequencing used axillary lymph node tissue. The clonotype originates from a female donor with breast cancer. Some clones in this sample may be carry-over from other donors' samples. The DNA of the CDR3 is TGCAGTACGCTTAGCCATGATCCCTCCATCGGAGATACGCAGTATTTT. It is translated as CSTLSHDPSIGDTQYF.